The entry below describes one TCR beta chain. No antigen is known for it. An end of the junction does not agree with germline; a read error may underlie this. The data are from a study of vaccination and CD4 T cells after COVID-19. At the level of the study: Each post-COVID sample was drawn after diagnosis, and the median interval was approximately 92 days (range 35 to 161). Study results and limitations: There was no significant change from about 22 to 38 median reactive clonotypes.

Treatment in this sample: approximately 9-day PBMC culture with coronavirus spike peptide pools or control peptides (ViraFEST assay). Cultures got half-medium changes with IL-2 on days 3 and 7. With the Oncomine TCR Beta short-read assay, DNA from cultured CD4+ T cells was sequenced. From CD4+ T cells that had been cultured, genomic DNA was extracted. TCRdb analysed the PCR reads with MiXCR anew, one entry per CDR3 protein. The profile shows 13,000 to 15,000 distinct CDR3 sequences, about 41% of them singletons. There are 12 residues in the CDR3. CDR1 is LGHNT, CDR2 FRNRAP, per germline. The TCR sequence derives from a human donor who had recovered from COVID-19. The chain employs TRBV12-5 and TRBJ2-5; D gene uncertain. The source material was CD4+ T cells from blood, cultured in vitro. The CDR3 region is CASGLDQETQYF. CDR3 DNA sequence: TGTGCTAGTGGTTTGGACCAGGAGACCCAGTACTTC.